A single sample gave rise to the 19 T cell receptor beta chains below, sequenced in a study of CD8+CD57+ T cells in acquired aplastic anemia. TCR beta VDJ and CDR3 were profiled, and genomic DNA was the template. TCRdb used MiXCR to reprocess the reads, holding one entry per CDR3 protein. The sample consists of 35,000 to 45,000 distinct CDR3 sequences, 75% to 85% of them appearing once. The sequenced sample consisted of sorted CD4+, CD8+, or CD8+CD57+ T cells (not recorded which) from PBMCs. The receptors stem from a human donor in good health, serving as a control.

Details on this clonotype: The CDR3 carries no conserved terminal phenylalanine or tryptophan, so it likely arises from a read error. The chain recombines TRBV30 with TRBJ2-7; D ambiguous. The V and J ends lost 0 bases and 2 bases respectively, with 14 bases between them. This CDR3 has 15 residues. Germline V lookup: CDR1 GTSNPN, CDR2 SVGIG (reference sequence). The CDR3 DNA sequence: TGTGCCTGGAGTGTAGGTGGCAGTCGTCCCTACGAGCAGTACTCC. Residues: CAWSVGGSRPYEQYS.

In its sample, this clonotype was seen many times. This rearrangement joins TRBV4-3 to TRBJ1-1, with 12 bases lining up with TRBD1. The CDR3 sequence is 16 residues long. Unmatched junction bases numbered 11, after V lost 1 base and J lost 11 bases. From germline, CDR1 is LGHNA and CDR2 YSLEER. CDR3 sequence (DNA): TGCGCCAGCAGCCAAGCAAGTGGGACAGGGGGCATGGGGGCTTTCTTT. It is translated as CASSQASGTGGMGAFF.

The chain joins TRBV6-1 to TRBJ2-7; TRBD1 might be the D (5 bases). Between the trimmed V and J ends, which lost 6 bases and 3 bases, there was a span of 15 bases. Germline V gene data show CDR1 as MNHNS and CDR2 as SASEGT. This CDR3 spans 14 amino acids. The CDR3 region is CASSQARQYYEQYF. CDR3 bases: TGTGCCAGCAGCCAGGCGCGACAGTACTACGAGCAGTACTTC.

This clonotype was counted only a few times. The chain employs TRBV7-8 and TRBJ2-2, with D unclear. Germline V gene sequence: CDR1 SGHVS, CDR2 FQNEAQ. V was shortened by 6 bases and J by 3 bases, with 8 bases between the two germline ends. The CDR3 covers 13 residues. The CDR3 protein is CASSPQYTGELFF. The CDR3 DNA reads TGTGCCAGCAGTCCCCAATACACCGGGGAGCTGTTTTTT.

This clonotype was recorded at least ten times. The chain uses TRBV14 and TRBJ1-1, with TRBD1 as a possible D gene (5 bases). Germline V gives CDR1 SGHDN, CDR2 FVKESK. The CDR3 has 13 residues. The V and J ends lost 4 bases and 4 bases respectively, with 10 bases between them. DNA of the CDR3: TGTGCCAGCAGCCTTGGGGCGAGCACTGAAGCTTTCTTT. This gives the protein CASSLGASTEAFF.

The V call is TRBV29-1, the J call TRBJ1-1, with D uncertain. The V end was cut by 6 bases, the J end by 1 base, with 12 bases between. The CDR3 is made up of 13 amino acids. In germline, CDR1 is SQVTM, CDR2 ANQGSEA. As DNA, the CDR3 is TGCAGCGTCCCTCCAATCGGGAACACTGAAGCTTTCTTT. This encodes CSVPPIGNTEAFF.

The chain carries TRBV20-1 and TRBJ2-5, with a possible D match to TRBD2 (6 bases). This CDR3 region has 14 residues. Germline CDR1 is DFQATT and CDR2 is SNEGSKA (reference sequence). V was shortened by 6 bases and J by 2 bases, with 16 bases between the two germline ends. The chain's CDR3 is CSAGGTRGQETQYF. In DNA, the CDR3 is TGCAGTGCAGGCGGGACCCGGGGGCAAGAGACCCAGTACTTC.

The chain employs TRBV19 and TRBJ1-6, with D unresolved. The CDR3 is made up of 13 amino acids. The V end lost 3 bases, the J end lost 9 bases, and 9 bases lay between the germline ends. Germline-derived CDR1 and CDR2 are LNHDA and SQIVND (reference sequence). The DNA of the CDR3 is TGTGCCAGTAGTATTAGTCCTGGTTCACCCCTCCACTTT. This sequence encodes CASSISPGSPLHF.

DNA for the CDR3: TGCAGCGTTGAAGTCGCGGGACTAGCGGGAAGGTACGAGCAGTACTTC. Translated, it gives CSVEVAGLAGRYEQYF. The V call is TRBV29-1, the J call TRBJ2-7, with 13 nucleotides matching TRBD2. Germline V gene data show CDR1 as SQVTM and CDR2 as ANQGSEA. V lost 1 base, J lost 4 bases, and 7 bases stayed unmatched. The CDR3 length is 16 residues.

CDR3 DNA: TGCGCCAGCAGCCAAGATTGGGACAGGCTCTCCTACGAGCAGTACTTC. Translating gives CASSQDWDRLSYEQYF. The rearrangement uses TRBV4-1 and TRBJ2-7, with 8 nucleotides matching TRBD1. Germline assignment: CDR1 MGHRA and CDR2 YSYEKL. The CDR3 is 16 residues long. V gave up 0 bases and J gave up 0 bases; unmatched junction bases: 4.

The V and J genes are TRBV7-9 and TRBJ1-6; 7 nucleotides agree with TRBD1. The V and J ends lost 6 bases and 7 bases, in that order; junction bases with no gene match: 6. Germline values: CDR1 SEHNR, CDR2 FQNEAQ (reference sequence). This CDR3 has 14 amino acids. The CDR3 spells CASRSQGTNSPLHF. The CDR3 DNA is TGTGCCAGCAGGTCACAGGGGACCAATTCACCCCTCCACTTT.

V gene TRBV29-1 combines with J gene TRBJ1-1, with D unclear. CDR3 length: 11 residues. CDR1 and CDR2 (germline): SQVTM, ANQGSEA. Trimming shortened V by 3 bases and J by 1 base, and 3 bases separated the two germline ends. The CDR3 DNA reads TGCAGCGTTGAGAAGAACACTGAAGCTTTCTTT. It yields the protein CSVEKNTEAFF.

The gene calls are TRBV20-1 and TRBJ2-3; the D is unclear. The CDR3 consists of 11 residues. Germline-derived CDR1 and CDR2 are DFQATT and SNEGSKA (reference sequence). V lost 4 bases and J 6 bases, leaving 8 bases between the germline ends. Here the CDR3 DNA reads TGCAGTGCTATACAGATTGATACGCAGTATTTT. It specifies CSAIQIDTQYF.

This clonotype has only one observation. This chain links TRBV2 with TRBJ2-7; TRBD2 is a possible D gene (6 bases). The germline V and J ends were trimmed by 7 bases and 7 bases, with 11 bases remaining between them. Per the germline V gene, CDR1 is SNHLY and CDR2 is FYNNEI. The CDR3 consists of 11 residues. CDR3 nucleotide sequence: TGTGCCAGCACGGGAGCGGCTGAGCAGTACTTC. This sequence encodes CASTGAAEQYF. Supplemented by reference TRBV2 and TRBJ2-7, the full variable domain reads EPEVTQTPSHQVTQMGQEVILRCVPISNHLYFYWYRQILGQKVEFLVSFYNNEISEKSEIFDDQFSVERPDGSNFTLKIRSTKLEDSAMYFCASTGAAEQYFGPGTRLTVT.

The J gene is TRBJ2-3, the V gene TRBV2; D may correspond to TRBD1 or TRBD2 (6 bases each). The germline gives CDR1 SNHLY, CDR2 FYNNEI. Between the trimmed V and J ends, which lost 8 bases and 5 bases, there was a span of 17 bases. CDR3 length: 14 residues. CDR3 sequence: CASGGHKELDTQYF. The CDR3 bases are TGTGCCAGCGGGGGGCACAAGGAACTAGATACGCAGTATTTT.

This clonotype was seen only a few times. The chain recombines TRBV10-3 with TRBJ2-6; 8 bases map to TRBD1. The CDR3 consists of 14 residues. CDR1 is ENHRY and CDR2 is SYGVKD in the germline V gene. Trimming removed 6 bases from V and 2 bases from J; junction bases left unmatched: 0. The CDR3 sequence is CAIRQGAGANVLTF. CDR3 DNA: TGTGCCATCAGACAGGGGGCTGGGGCCAACGTCCTGACTTTC.

Regarding this clonotype: An end of the junction does not agree with germline; a read error may underlie this. This rearrangement joins TRBV13 to TRBJ2-5; possibly TRBD2 for D (7 bases). The germline gives CDR1 PRHDT, CDR2 FYEKMQ (reference sequence). CDR3 size: 16 residues. Written as DNA, the CDR3 is TGTGCCAGCAGCTTAAGAGGGGGGGCCAGTCAAGAGACCCAGCACTTC. It specifies CASSLRGGASQETQHF.

The rearrangement joins TRBV12-3 or TRBV12-4 to TRBJ1-6; no clear D gene. Trimming pared 5 bases from V and 10 bases from J, leaving 12 bases between. There are 13 residues in the CDR3. Written as DNA, the CDR3 is TGTGCCAGCAGTCCAGACTCTGGGTCACCCCTCCACTTT. Translation: CASSPDSGSPLHF.

The CDR3 region has the DNA TGTGCCAGCAGCGGGAAGCGGGGGGGACCCTACGAGCAGTACTTC. Translated, it gives CASSGKRGGPYEQYF. The rearrangement joins TRBV11-1 to TRBJ2-7; 10 bases are shared with TRBD2. The CDR3 consists of 15 residues. Germline lookup yields CDR1 SGHAT and CDR2 FQDESV (reference sequence). The ends lost 5 bases at V and 2 bases at J; junction bases unmatched: 6.